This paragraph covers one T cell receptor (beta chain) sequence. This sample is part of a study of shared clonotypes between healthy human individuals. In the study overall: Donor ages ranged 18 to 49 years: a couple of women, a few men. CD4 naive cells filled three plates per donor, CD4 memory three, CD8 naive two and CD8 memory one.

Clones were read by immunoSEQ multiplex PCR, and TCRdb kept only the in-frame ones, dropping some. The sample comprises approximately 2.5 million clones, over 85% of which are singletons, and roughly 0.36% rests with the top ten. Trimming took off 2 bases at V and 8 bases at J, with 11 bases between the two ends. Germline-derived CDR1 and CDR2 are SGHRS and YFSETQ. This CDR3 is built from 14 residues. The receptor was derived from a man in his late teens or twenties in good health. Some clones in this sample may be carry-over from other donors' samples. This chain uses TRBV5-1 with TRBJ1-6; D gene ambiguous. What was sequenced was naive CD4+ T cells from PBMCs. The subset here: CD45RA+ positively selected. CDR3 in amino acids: CASSFGRGDSPLHF. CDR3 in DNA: TGCGCCAGCAGCTTCGGCCGTGGGGATTCACCCCTCCACTTT.